Presented here are 23 T cell receptor beta chains from one specimen sequenced in a study of Graves' ophthalmopathy and Graves' hyperthyroidism. Investigators amplified TCR beta CDR3 regions from RNA transcripts. HTBI primers were used in a first-round RT-PCR, which preceded a second-round multiplex PCR. TCRdb processed the multiplex PCR reads anew with MiXCR; each CDR3 protein has one entry. The sample contains fewer than 600,000 distinct CDR3 sequences, approximately 15% of which appear only once. Sequencing was performed on blood. All receptors come from a woman under 40 with Graves' ophthalmopathy.

This clonotype was seen many times. The V call is TRBV12-3 or TRBV12-4, the J call TRBJ2-7; D remains ambiguous. The CDR3 has 13 residues. The V end was cut by 2 bases, the J end by 8 bases, with 13 bases between. The CDR3 loop reads CASSLRRNLQQYF. For the CDR3, the DNA is TGTGCCAGCAGTTTACGACGTAACTTGCAGCAGTACTTC.

This sequence joins TRBV12-3 or TRBV12-4 and TRBJ2-2, with D possibly TRBD1 on 6 matching bases. V shed 3 bases and J shed 1 base, with 15 bases lying between them. The CDR3 contains 17 residues. CDR3 DNA: TGTGCCAGCAGTTTTCAGGGAATACAGGGGAACACCGGGGAGCTGTTTTTT. This sequence encodes CASSFQGIQGNTGELFF.

This clonotype was seen many times. The chain couples TRBV27 to TRBJ1-2; no clear D gene. The CDR3 is 13 residues long. V was shortened by 3 bases and J by 2 bases, with 7 bases between the two germline ends. Germline CDR1 and CDR2: MNHEY and SMNVEV (reference sequence). CDR3 sequence (DNA): TGTGCCAGCAGTTTGCAGAGAAACTATGGCTACACCTTC. The encoded protein is CASSLQRNYGYTF.

This clonotype was counted ten times or more. CDR3: CAWSQQGKPQHF. CDR3 DNA: TGTGCCTGGAGTCAACAGGGCAAGCCCCAGCATTTT. This rearrangement joins TRBV30 to TRBJ1-5; maybe TRBD1 (6 bases). This CDR3 spans 12 amino acids. The ends were cut back, 2 bases at V and 8 bases at J, with 10 bases in the middle. CDR1 and CDR2 from the germline V gene are GTSNPN and SVGIG (reference sequence).

Note on this clonotype: It may be a read error: a sequence one base away is much more abundant. The V and J genes are TRBV10-3 and TRBJ1-2, with D unresolved. CDR1 and CDR2 (germline): ENHRY, SYGVKD. The CDR3 sequence is 14 residues long. The CDR3 loop is CAISEGPIPYGCTF. In nucleotides, the CDR3 is TGTGCCATCAGTGAGGGGCCGATTCCATATGGCTGCACCTTC.

This clonotype was counted once. J is TRBJ1-3 and V is TRBV4-1; 11 positions agree with TRBD1. The length of the CDR3 is 17 residues. Germline CDR1 and CDR2: MGHRA and YSYEKL. V was clipped by 0 bases and J by 5 bases; unmatched bases: 6. In nucleotides, the CDR3 is TGCGCCAGCAGCCAAGAGCCCGGACAGGGGGCTCGAAACACCATATATTTT. Translated, it gives CASSQEPGQGARNTIYF.

This clonotype showed up many times. The V gene is TRBV13, the J gene TRBJ1-5, with TRBD1 matching over 8 bases. This CDR3 is built from 20 residues. Germline lookup yields CDR1 PRHDT and CDR2 FYEKMQ (reference sequence). Unmatched junction bases numbered 19, after V lost 5 bases and J lost 1 base. The CDR3 here is CASSNDPPGQEFRSNQPQHF. The DNA for the CDR3 is TGTGCCAGCAGCAACGACCCCCCGGGACAGGAGTTTCGGAGCAATCAGCCCCAGCATTTT. The full variable domain, with the rest looked up from reference TRBV13 and TRBJ1-5, is AAGVIQSPRHLIKEKRETATLKCYPIPRHDTVYWYQQGPGQDPQFLISFYEKMQSDKGSIPDRFSAQQFSDYHSELNMSSLELGDSALYFCASSNDPPGQEFRSNQPQHFGDGTRLSIL.

In this sample, this clonotype turned up many times. V and J are TRBV20-1 and TRBJ2-1, with 11 bases lining up with TRBD2. This CDR3 is 14 amino acids long. V gave up 3 bases and J gave up 5 bases; unmatched junction bases: 3. Germline-derived CDR1 and CDR2 are DFQATT and SNEGSKA (reference sequence). In nucleotides, the CDR3 is TGCAGTGCTAGTAGCGGGAGGGCCCACAATGAGCAGTTCTTC. As protein: CSASSGRAHNEQFF.

This clonotype was seen at least ten times. The rearrangement joins TRBV29-1 to TRBJ1-1, with 7 bases matching TRBD1. After removal of 4 bases from V and 4 bases from J, the junction contained 9 bases not matched to a gene. The CDR3 runs to 14 residues. Germline loops: CDR1 SQVTM, CDR2 ANQGSEA. The CDR3 loop is CSVGGQAGLTEAFF. The DNA of the CDR3 is TGCAGCGTTGGAGGACAGGCCGGGCTCACTGAAGCTTTCTTT.

This chain joins TRBV7-9 and TRBJ1-1; D ambiguous. The ends were cut back, 5 bases at V and 1 base at J, with 14 bases in the middle. The CDR3 totals 15 residues. Germline assignment: CDR1 SEHNR and CDR2 FQNEAQ (reference sequence). The CDR3 protein is CASSGIWYQNTEAFF. The CDR3 nucleotides read TGTGCCAGCAGCGGAATTTGGTACCAGAACACTGAAGCTTTCTTT. The entire variable domain, with the rest obtained from reference TRBV7-9 and TRBJ1-1, is as follows: DTGVSQNPRHKITKRGQNVTFRCDPISEHNRLYWYRQTLGQGPEFLTYFQNEAQLEKSRLLSDRFSAERPKGSFSTLEIQRTEQGDSAMYLCASSGIWYQNTEAFFGQGTRLTVV.

This clonotype was observed many times. V usage is TRBV6-5 and J usage is TRBJ2-5; D call uncertain. This CDR3 region has 12 residues. Trimming removed 3 bases at V and 5 bases at J, with 7 bases between. CDR1 and CDR2 (germline): MNHEY, SVGAGI. The CDR3 sequence is CASSYVRETQYF. The CDR3 DNA sequence: TGTGCCAGCAGTTATGTCCGGGAGACCCAGTACTTC.

A note on this clonotype: One base away lies a much larger clone, so this may be a sequencing read error. The chain uses TRBV29-1 and TRBJ2-7; tentatively, D is TRBD1 or TRBD2 (7 bases each). The V end was cut by 5 bases, the J end by 4 bases, with 15 bases between. The CDR3 totals 13 residues. Germline CDR1 is SQVTM and CDR2 is ANQGSEA. This CDR3 reads CSVSGGGRYEQYV. The CDR3 nucleotides read TGCAGCGTTTCAGGGGGGGGCCGTTACGAGCAGTACGTC.

This clonotype appeared many times. The CDR3 DNA sequence: TGTGCCAGCTTTAGAGACGGCTACTATGGCTACACCTTC. Protein sequence: CASFRDGYYGYTF. The J gene is TRBJ1-2, the V gene TRBV6-1, with no clear D. This CDR3 has 13 amino acids. V lost 8 bases and J 3 bases, leaving 13 bases between the germline ends. Looked up from germline, CDR1 is MNHNS and CDR2 is SASEGT.

V usage is TRBV5-5 and J usage is TRBJ2-7, with TRBD1 matching 7 bases. This CDR3 comprises 15 residues. After removal of 4 bases from V and 0 bases from J, the junction contained 7 bases not matched to a gene. Germline V lookup: CDR1 SGHKS, CDR2 YYEKEE (reference sequence). CDR3 nucleotide sequence: TGTGCCAGCAGCAATCGGGGACAGTACTCCTACGAGCAGTACTTC. It encodes CASSNRGQYSYEQYF. Full variable domain (rest looked up from reference TRBV5-5 and TRBJ2-7): DAGVTQSPTHLIKTRGQQVTLRCSPISGHKSVSWYQQVLGQGPQFIFQYYEKEERGRGNFPDRFSARQFPNYSSELNVNALLLGDSALYLCASSNRGQYSYEQYFGPGTRLTVT.

At least ten counts were recorded for this clonotype. The chain joins TRBV27 to TRBJ2-1; D ambiguous. V was shortened by 7 bases and J by 6 bases, with 16 bases between the two germline ends. Germline CDR1 and CDR2: MNHEY and SMNVEV (reference sequence). CDR3 length: 14 amino acids. CDR3 loop: CASTLGRSSNEQFF. CDR3 DNA: TGTGCCAGCACCCTTGGCCGCTCATCCAATGAGCAGTTCTTC.

This clonotype occurred many times. V and J are TRBV6-5 and TRBJ2-7; perhaps TRBD1 as D (7 bases). Germline V CDR1 and CDR2: MNHEY, SVGAGI. Trimming left V 4 bases short and J 2 bases short, with 12 bases between. This CDR3 is 14 amino acids long. CDR3 loop: CASSSDREAYEQYF. In DNA form, the CDR3 reads TGTGCCAGCAGTTCCGACAGGGAGGCCTACGAGCAGTACTTC.

This clonotype was counted ten times or more. This chain links TRBV3-1 with TRBJ1-6; no reliable D call. Germline V gene lookup returns CDR1 LGHDT and CDR2 YNNKEL (reference sequence). V was pared by 1 base and J by 9 bases, with 7 bases between. This CDR3 spans 13 amino acids. This chain's CDR3 is CASSQGLRSPLHF. The CDR3 coding sequence is TGTGCCAGCAGCCAAGGGTTACGTTCACCCCTCCACTTT.

This clonotype showed up many times. The rearrangement links TRBV6-2 or TRBV6-3 to TRBJ1-1; possibly TRBD1 for D (6 bases). Trimming cost V 6 bases and J 4 bases, with 9 bases left between them. The CDR3 loop spans 12 amino acids. Germline assignment: CDR1 MNHEY and CDR2 SVGEGT. The CDR3 loop reads CASRTGPTEAFF. CDR3 sequence (DNA): TGTGCCAGCAGAACAGGGCCCACTGAAGCTTTCTTT.

There are many counts of this clonotype. This sequence joins TRBV7-2 and TRBJ2-7; 8 bases are shared with TRBD2. This CDR3 is built from 17 residues. The germline gives CDR1 SGHTA, CDR2 FQGNSA. The trim removed 0 bases at V and 1 base at J, leaving 8 bases unmatched. The CDR3 here is CASSLAVRGGASYEQYF. The DNA of the CDR3 is TGTGCCAGCAGCTTAGCGGTTCGGGGGGGCGCGTCCTACGAGCAGTACTTC.

This clonotype occurred a few times. The chain combines TRBV11-2 with TRBJ1-6; D not certain. Germline values: CDR1 SGHAT, CDR2 FQNNGV. CDR3 length: 18 amino acids. The V end lost 4 bases, the J end lost 5 bases, and 21 bases lay between the germline ends. The CDR3 DNA is TGTGCCAGCAGCTCCCAAGGTCCAAAAGGGCTAAATAATTCACCCCTCCACTTT. It translates to CASSSQGPKGLNNSPLHF.

There are many counts of this clonotype. This chain connects TRBV6-1 to TRBJ2-5; 16 bases align to TRBD2. Germline V gene sequence: CDR1 MNHNS, CDR2 SASEGT. The CDR3 sequence is 16 residues long. Trimming cost V 7 bases and J 5 bases; bases outside gene matches: 7. DNA of the CDR3: TGTGCCAGCATCGGGACTAGCGGGGGGGCCTGGGAGACCCAGTACTTC. The encoded protein is CASIGTSGGAWETQYF.

As to this clonotype: Being one base from a much bigger clone, this may be a read error. V and J are TRBV28 and TRBJ1-5; D not resolved. The CDR3 has 14 residues. The germline CDR1 and CDR2 sequences are MDHEN and SYDVKM. The CDR3 spells CASSPRGWNQPHHF. CDR3 bases: TGTGCCAGCAGTCCCCGAGGGTGGAATCAGCCCCATCATTTT.

This sequence joins TRBV6-1 and TRBJ2-7, with TRBD2 matching over 8 bases. The length of the CDR3 is 16 residues. V lost 6 bases, J lost 0 bases, and 10 bases stayed unmatched. CDR1 is MNHNS and CDR2 is SASEGT in the germline V gene. The CDR3 DNA reads as TGTGCCAGCAGGGGTAGTAGCGGGACGACCTCCTACGAGCAGTACTTC. Its translation: CASRGSSGTTSYEQYF.